This TCR beta chain originates from a study of shared clonotypes between healthy human individuals. Whole-study context: The study drew on a couple of women and three men aged 18 to 49 as donors.

Sequencing used immunoSEQ multiplex PCR; TCRdb keeps in-frame clones, though not all of them. The data contain about 450,000 clones, around 80% of them singletons. The sequence was obtained from a woman in her thirties or forties in good health. Some clones in this sample may be carry-over from other donors' samples. Sequenced material: PBMCs.

DNA of the CDR3: TGTGCCAGCAGCCAAGATTCGGTACTAGCGGGCTCCTACGAGCAGTACTTC. Translation: CASSQDSVLAGSYEQYF. The chain couples TRBV4-2 to TRBJ2-7, with TRBD2 matching over 9 bases. The CDR3 totals 17 residues. The J segment lost 0 bases and the V segment lost 0 bases, leaving 6 bases of the junction unmatched. Germline CDR1 is LGHNA and CDR2 is YNFKEQ.